Below, 8 T cell receptor beta chains from the same sample are listed, as sequenced in a study of CD8 T cells in ankylosing spondylitis. TCRdb reprocessed the 5' RACE reads with MiXCR, giving one entry per CDR3 protein. This table has over 60,000 distinct CDR3 sequences, approximately 5.3% appearing once. Input material: blood, either unsorted or a sorted T cell fraction (not recorded which). These receptors came from a male donor with ankylosing spondylitis or in good health (not recorded which).

The chain carries TRBV5-1 and TRBJ1-2; 7 bases align to TRBD1. This CDR3 spans 14 amino acids. From germline, CDR1 is SGHRS and CDR2 YFSETQ. Trimming removed 2 bases from V and 5 bases from J; junction bases left unmatched: 6. The CDR3 region has the DNA TGCGCCAGCAGCTTCCCGGGACAGCTATATGGCTACACCTTC. Translating gives CASSFPGQLYGYTF.

This clonotype has ten or more counts. The chain carries TRBV5-1 and TRBJ1-6; 7 nucleotides agree with TRBD1. Germline trimming cut 4 bases from V and 8 bases from J; bases unmatched to any gene: 6. The germline gives CDR1 SGHRS, CDR2 YFSETQ. The CDR3 length is 14 residues. CDR3: CASSQGQIDSPLHF. The CDR3 DNA sequence: TGCGCCAGCAGCCAGGGACAGATAGATTCACCCCTCCACTTT.

This clonotype was seen a handful of times. The gene calls are TRBV7-8 and TRBJ2-7, with unresolved D. Per the germline V gene, CDR1 is SGHVS and CDR2 is FQNEAQ. Trimming left V 7 bases short and J 2 bases short, with 12 bases between. The CDR3 consists of 13 residues. CDR3 nucleotides: TGTGCCAGCACCAACTATGTGGCCTACGAGCAGTACTTC. Amino acid sequence: CASTNYVAYEQYF.

This clonotype was counted at least ten times. J is TRBJ2-5 and V is TRBV20-1; 8 bases map to TRBD1. The CDR3 runs to 12 residues. The V gene end was trimmed by 8 bases and the J gene end by 6 bases; junction bases not matched to a gene: 8. Germline V gene data show CDR1 as DFQATT and CDR2 as SNEGSKA (reference sequence). CDR3 in amino acids: CSYGQGGQTQYF. The CDR3 nucleotides are TGCAGTTACGGACAGGGAGGACAGACCCAGTACTTC.

This clonotype was observed at least ten times. This rearrangement joins TRBV5-1 to TRBJ2-1; no reliable D call. The CDR3 covers 16 residues. CDR1 is SGHRS and CDR2 is YFSETQ in the germline V gene. The V gene lost 0 bases and the J gene lost 5 bases, with 15 bases spanning the gap. The CDR3 DNA follows: TGCGCCAGCAGCTTGGCCATCGGGCAGAGAGACAATGAGCAGTTCTTC. Translating it yields CASSLAIGQRDNEQFF.

This clonotype has just a few counts. The chain combines TRBV20-1 with TRBJ2-1, with D perhaps given as TRBD1 or TRBD2 (9 bases each). Germline V lookup: CDR1 DFQATT, CDR2 SNEGSKA (reference sequence). V lost 6 bases and J lost 8, with 26 bases in between. CDR3 length: 16 amino acids. The CDR3 DNA reads TGCAGTGCGTACAGGGGGCGGGGGGGGGGAGGCGATGAGCAGTTCTTC. Translated: CSAYRGRGGGGDEQFF.

This clonotype was seen many times. CDR3 sequence: CSAPLAGSSYNEQFF. In DNA form, the CDR3 reads TGCAGTGCTCCTCTAGCGGGGAGCTCCTACAATGAGCAGTTCTTC. The V and J genes are TRBV20-1 and TRBJ2-1; 9 positions match TRBD2. The CDR3 runs 15 residues. Trimming cost V 5 bases and J 0 bases; bases outside gene matches: 5. Looked up from germline, CDR1 is DFQATT and CDR2 is SNEGSKA (reference sequence).

This clonotype was counted ten times or more. V gene TRBV6-4 combines with J gene TRBJ2-1, with TRBD1 matching over 11 bases. J gave up 7 bases and V 6 bases, and 17 bases lay outside the gene matches. Per the germline V gene, CDR1 is MRHNA and CDR2 is SNTAGT. This CDR3 is 18 amino acids long. CDR3 amino acids: CASSADAPDRGRGNEQFF. DNA for the CDR3: TGTGCCAGCAGCGCTGATGCCCCGGACAGGGGGCGCGGGAATGAGCAGTTCTTC.